The entry below gives a single T cell receptor beta chain sequence along with its context. The data belong to a study of blood T cell repertoires in COVID-19. At the level of the study: Sites across the United States, Italy and Spain contributed samples from acute and convalescent COVID-19. Sources were T cells, B-cell-depleted T cells, or PBMCs; the material itself was cDNA or gDNA.

Those enrolled, adults aged 18 to 89 years, came from about two dozen US areas. The CDR3 sequence is 13 residues long. CDR1 PRHDT and CDR2 FYEKMQ come from the germline V gene (reference sequence). Trimming cost V 0 bases and J 3 bases, with 5 bases left between them. Under the authors' procedure: Amplifying reference gene primers gave estimates of nucleated cell counts. Assay: immunoSEQ multiplex PCR; the TCRdb copy retains only in-frame clones and omits some. The V and J calls and clone size were taken over from that table, and D and trimming were inferred from the DNA. Of 140,000 to 150,000 clones listed, 80% to 90% are singletons.

The chain joins TRBV13 to TRBJ1-1; D not certain. The receptor's source is a man between 50 and 59 years old who had recovered from COVID-19. Sequenced material: PBMCs or T cells enriched from blood (not recorded which). CDR3 sequence (DNA): TGTGCCAGCAGCTTAGGCCGAGACACTGAAGCTTTCTTT. Residues: CASSLGRDTEAFF. Full variable domain (outside the CDR3, taken from reference TRBV13 and TRBJ1-1): AAGVIQSPRHLIKEKRETATLKCYPIPRHDTVYWYQQGPGQDPQFLISFYEKMQSDKGSIPDRFSAQQFSDYHSELNMSSLELGDSALYFCASSLGRDTEAFFGQGTRLTVV.